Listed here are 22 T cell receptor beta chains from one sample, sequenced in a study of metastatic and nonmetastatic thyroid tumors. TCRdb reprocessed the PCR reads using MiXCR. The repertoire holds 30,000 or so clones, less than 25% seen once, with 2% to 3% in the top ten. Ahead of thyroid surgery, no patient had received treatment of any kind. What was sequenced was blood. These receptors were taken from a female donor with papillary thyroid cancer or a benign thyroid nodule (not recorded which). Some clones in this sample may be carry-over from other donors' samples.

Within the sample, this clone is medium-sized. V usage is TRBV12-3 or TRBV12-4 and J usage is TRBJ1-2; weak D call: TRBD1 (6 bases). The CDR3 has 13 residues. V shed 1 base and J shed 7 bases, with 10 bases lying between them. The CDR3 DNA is TGTGCCAGCAGTTTAGACAGGGCGGCTGGCTACACCTTC. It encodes CASSLDRAAGYTF.

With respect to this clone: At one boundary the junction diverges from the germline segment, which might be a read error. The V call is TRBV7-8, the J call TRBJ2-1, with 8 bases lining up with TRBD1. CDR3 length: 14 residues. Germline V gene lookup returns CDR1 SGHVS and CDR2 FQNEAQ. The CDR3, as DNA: TGTGCCAGCATCAGGACAGGGTTCTACAATGAGCAGTTATTC. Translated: CASIRTGFYNEQLF.

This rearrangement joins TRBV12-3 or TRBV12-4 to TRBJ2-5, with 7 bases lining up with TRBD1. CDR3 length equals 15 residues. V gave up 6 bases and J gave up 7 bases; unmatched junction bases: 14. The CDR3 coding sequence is TGTGCCAGCAGCACCCCGGGACAGAACCACGGGACCCAGTACTTC. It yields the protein CASSTPGQNHGTQYF.

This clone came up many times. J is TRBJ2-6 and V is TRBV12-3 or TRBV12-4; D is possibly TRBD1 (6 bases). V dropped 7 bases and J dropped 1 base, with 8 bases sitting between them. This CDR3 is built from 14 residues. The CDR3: CASKQGSGANVLTF. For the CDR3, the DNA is TGTGCCAGCAAGCAGGGGTCTGGGGCCAACGTCCTGACTTTC.

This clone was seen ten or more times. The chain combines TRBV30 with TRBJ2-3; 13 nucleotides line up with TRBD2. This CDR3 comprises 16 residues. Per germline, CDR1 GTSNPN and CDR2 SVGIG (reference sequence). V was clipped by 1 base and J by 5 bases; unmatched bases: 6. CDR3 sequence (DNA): TGTGCCTGGAGTGCGAAACTAGCGGGAGGGGGAGATACGCAGTATTTT. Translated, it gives CAWSAKLAGGGDTQYF.

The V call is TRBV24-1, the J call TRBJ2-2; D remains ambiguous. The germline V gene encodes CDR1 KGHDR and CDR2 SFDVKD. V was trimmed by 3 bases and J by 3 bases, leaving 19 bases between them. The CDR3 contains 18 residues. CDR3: CATSDTPSAGPYTGELFF. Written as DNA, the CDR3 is TGTGCCACCAGTGATACCCCCTCGGCAGGCCCCTACACCGGGGAGCTGTTTTTT.

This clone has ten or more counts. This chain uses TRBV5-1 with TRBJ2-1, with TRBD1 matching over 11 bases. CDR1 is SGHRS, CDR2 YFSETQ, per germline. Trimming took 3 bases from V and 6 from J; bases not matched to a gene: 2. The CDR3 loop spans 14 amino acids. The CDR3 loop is CASSYGTGGNEQFF. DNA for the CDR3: TGCGCCAGCAGCTACGGGACAGGGGGCAATGAGCAGTTCTTC. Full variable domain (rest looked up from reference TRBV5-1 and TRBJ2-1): KAGVTQTPRYLIKTRGQQVTLSCSPISGHRSVSWYQQTPGQGLQFLFEYFSETQRNKGNFPGRFSGRQFSNSRSEMNVSTLELGDSALYLCASSYGTGGNEQFFGPGTRLTVL.

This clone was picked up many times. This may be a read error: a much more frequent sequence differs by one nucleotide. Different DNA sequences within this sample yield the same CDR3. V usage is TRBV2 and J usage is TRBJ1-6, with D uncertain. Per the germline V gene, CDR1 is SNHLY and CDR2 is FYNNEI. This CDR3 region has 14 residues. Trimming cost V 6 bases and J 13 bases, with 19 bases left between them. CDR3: CASSGRLTSSPLHF. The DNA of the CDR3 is TGTGCCAGCAGCGGACGCTTGACGTCTTCGCCCCTCCACTTT.

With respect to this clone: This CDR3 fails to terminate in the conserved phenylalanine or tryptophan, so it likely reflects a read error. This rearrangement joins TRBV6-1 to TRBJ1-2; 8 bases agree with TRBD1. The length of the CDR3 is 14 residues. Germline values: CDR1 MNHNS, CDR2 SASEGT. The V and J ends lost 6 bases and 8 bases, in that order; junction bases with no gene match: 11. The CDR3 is CASRSPDRVWGYTV. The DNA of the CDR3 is TGTGCCAGCAGGTCCCCGGACAGGGTATGGGGCTACACCGTC.

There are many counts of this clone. As DNA, the CDR3 is TGTGCCAGCAGTCCTTACCTTTATGGCTACACCTTC. It yields the protein CASSPYLYGYTF. This chain joins TRBV6-1 and TRBJ1-2, with D unclear. The CDR3 has 12 residues. Trimming removed 5 bases at V and 5 bases at J, with 9 bases between. Germline assignment: CDR1 MNHNS and CDR2 SASEGT.

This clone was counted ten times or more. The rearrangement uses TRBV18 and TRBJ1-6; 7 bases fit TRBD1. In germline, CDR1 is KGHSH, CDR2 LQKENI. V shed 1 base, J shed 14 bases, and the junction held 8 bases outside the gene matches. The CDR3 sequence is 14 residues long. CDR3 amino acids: CASSPRAQGFTLHF. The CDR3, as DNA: TGTGCCAGCTCACCACGCGCACAGGGGTTCACCCTCCACTTT.

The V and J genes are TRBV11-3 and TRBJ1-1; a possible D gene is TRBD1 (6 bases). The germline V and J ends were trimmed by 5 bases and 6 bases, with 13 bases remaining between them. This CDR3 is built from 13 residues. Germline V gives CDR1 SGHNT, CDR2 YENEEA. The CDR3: CASSTGHNSEAFF. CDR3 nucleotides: TGTGCCAGCAGCACGGGACATAACTCTGAAGCTTTCTTT.

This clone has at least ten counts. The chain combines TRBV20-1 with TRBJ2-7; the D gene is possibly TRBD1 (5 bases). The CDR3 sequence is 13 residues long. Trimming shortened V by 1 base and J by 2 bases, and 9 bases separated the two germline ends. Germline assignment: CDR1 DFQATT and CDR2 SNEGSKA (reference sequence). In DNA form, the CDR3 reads TGCAGTGCTAGAGGCAGGGATACCTACGAGCAGTACTTC. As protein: CSARGRDTYEQYF.

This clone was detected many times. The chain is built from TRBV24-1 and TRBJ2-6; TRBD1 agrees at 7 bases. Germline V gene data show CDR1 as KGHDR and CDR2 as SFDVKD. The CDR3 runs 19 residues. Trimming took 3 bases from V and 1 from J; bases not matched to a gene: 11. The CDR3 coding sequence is TGTGCCACCAGTGATATCCGGGACAGCCTATTGTCTGGGGCCAACGTCCTGACTTTC. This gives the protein CATSDIRDSLLSGANVLTF.

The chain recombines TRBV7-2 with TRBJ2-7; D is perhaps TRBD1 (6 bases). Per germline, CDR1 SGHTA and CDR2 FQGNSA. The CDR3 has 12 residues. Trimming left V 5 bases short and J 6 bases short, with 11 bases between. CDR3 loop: CASSHRESEQYF. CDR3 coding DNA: TGTGCCAGCAGCCACAGGGAAAGCGAGCAGTACTTC.

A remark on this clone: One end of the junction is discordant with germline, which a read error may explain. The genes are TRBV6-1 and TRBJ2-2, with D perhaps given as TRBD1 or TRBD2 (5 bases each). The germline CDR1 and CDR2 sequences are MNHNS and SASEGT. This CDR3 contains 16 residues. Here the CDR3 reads CASIGRRGRNTVELFF. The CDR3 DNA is TGTGCCAGCATTGGCCGACGGGGCCGCAACACCGTGGAGCTGTTTTTT.

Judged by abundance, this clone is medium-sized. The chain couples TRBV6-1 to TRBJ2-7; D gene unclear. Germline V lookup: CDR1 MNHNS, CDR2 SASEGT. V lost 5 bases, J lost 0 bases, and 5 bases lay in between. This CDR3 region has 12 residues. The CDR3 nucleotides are TGTGCCAGCAGTTTTAGCTCCTACGAGCAGTACTTC. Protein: CASSFSSYEQYF.

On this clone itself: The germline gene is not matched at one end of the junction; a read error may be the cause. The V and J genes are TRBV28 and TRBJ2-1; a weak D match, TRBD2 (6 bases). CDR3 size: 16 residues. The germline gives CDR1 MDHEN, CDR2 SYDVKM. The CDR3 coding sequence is TGTGCCAGGATAGGTGGGGGGACCCACTCCTACAATGAGCTGTTCTTC. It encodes CARIGGGTHSYNELFF. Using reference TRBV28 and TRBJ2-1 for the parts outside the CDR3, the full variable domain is DVKVTQSSRYLVKRTGEKVFLECVQDMDHENMFWYRQDPGLGLRLIYFSYDVKMKEKGDIPEGYSVSREKKERFSLILESASTNQTSMYLCARIGGGTHSYNELFFGPGTRLTVL.

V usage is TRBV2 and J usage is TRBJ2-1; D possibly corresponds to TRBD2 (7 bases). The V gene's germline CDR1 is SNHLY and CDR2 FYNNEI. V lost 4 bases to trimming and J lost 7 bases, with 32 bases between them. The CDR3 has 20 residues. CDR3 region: CASSVDRHDLLAAIRNEQFF. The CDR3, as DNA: TGTGCCAGCAGTGTCGACAGGCACGACCTCCTAGCGGCCATTCGGAATGAGCAGTTCTTC.

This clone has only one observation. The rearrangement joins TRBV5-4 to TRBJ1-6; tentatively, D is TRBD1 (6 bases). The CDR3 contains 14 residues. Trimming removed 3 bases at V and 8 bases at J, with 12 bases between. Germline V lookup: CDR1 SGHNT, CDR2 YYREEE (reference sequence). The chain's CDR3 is CASSSAGDHSPLHF. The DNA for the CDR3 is TGTGCCAGCAGCTCCGCAGGGGATCATTCACCCCTCCACTTT.

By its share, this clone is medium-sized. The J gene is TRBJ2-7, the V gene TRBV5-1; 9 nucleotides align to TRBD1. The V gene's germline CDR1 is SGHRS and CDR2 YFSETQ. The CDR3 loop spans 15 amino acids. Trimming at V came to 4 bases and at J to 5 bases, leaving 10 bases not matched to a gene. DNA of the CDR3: TGCGCCAGCAGCCAGGGACAGGGCACGGGGGACGAGCAGTACTTC. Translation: CASSQGQGTGDEQYF. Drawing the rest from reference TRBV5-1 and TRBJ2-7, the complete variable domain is KAGVTQTPRYLIKTRGQQVTLSCSPISGHRSVSWYQQTPGQGLQFLFEYFSETQRNKGNFPGRFSGRQFSNSRSEMNVSTLELGDSALYLCASSQGQGTGDEQYFGPGTRLTVT.

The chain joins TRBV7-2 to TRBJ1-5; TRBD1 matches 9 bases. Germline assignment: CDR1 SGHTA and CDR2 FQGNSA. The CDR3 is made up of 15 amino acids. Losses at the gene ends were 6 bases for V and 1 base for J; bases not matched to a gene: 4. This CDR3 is CASRSDRGSNQPQHF. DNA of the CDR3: TGTGCCAGCAGATCGGACAGGGGAAGCAATCAGCCCCAGCATTTT.